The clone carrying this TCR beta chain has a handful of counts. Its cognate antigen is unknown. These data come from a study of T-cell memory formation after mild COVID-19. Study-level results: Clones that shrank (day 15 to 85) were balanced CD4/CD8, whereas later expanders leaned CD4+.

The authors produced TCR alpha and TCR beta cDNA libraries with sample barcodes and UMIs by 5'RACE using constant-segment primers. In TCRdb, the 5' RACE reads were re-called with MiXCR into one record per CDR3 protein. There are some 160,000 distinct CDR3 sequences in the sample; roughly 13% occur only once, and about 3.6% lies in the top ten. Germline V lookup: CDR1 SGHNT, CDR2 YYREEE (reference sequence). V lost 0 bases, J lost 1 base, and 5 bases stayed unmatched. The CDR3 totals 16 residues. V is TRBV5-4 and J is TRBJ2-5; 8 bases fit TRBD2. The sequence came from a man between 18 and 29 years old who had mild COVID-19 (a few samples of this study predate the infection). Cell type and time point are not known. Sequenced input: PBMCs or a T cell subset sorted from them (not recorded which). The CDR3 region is CASSLDFAGGQETQYF. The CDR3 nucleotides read TGTGCCAGCAGCTTGGATTTCGCGGGGGGCCAAGAGACCCAGTACTTC. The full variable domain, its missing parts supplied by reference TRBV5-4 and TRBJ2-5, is ETGVTQSPTHLIKTRGQQVTLRCSSQSGHNTVSWYQQALGQGPQFIFQYYREEENGRGNFPPRFSGLQFPNYSSELNVNALELDDSALYLCASSLDFAGGQETQYFGPGTRLLVL.